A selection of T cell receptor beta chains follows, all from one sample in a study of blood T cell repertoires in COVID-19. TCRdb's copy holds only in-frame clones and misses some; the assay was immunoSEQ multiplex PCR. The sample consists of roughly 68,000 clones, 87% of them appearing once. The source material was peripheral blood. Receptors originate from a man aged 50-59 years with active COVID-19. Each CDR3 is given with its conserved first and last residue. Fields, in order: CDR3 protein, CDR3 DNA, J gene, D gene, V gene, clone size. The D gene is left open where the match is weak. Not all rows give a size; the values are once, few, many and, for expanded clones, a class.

CASSKDRFSTNEKLFF	TGTGCCAGCAGCAAAGACAGGTTTTCAACTAATGAAAAACTGTTTTTT	TRBJ1-4	.	TRBV21-1	.
CASSLSGGSFPGNTIYF	TGTGCCAGCAGTTTATCCGGGGGAAGTTTCCCTGGAAACACCATATATTTT	TRBJ1-3	.	TRBV27	.
CASSQDSQGSGANVLTF	TGCGCCAGCAGCCAAGATTCGCAGGGCTCTGGGGCCAACGTCCTGACTTTC	TRBJ2-6	.	TRBV4-3	.
CSVGLAGGQETQYF	TGCAGCGTTGGACTAGCGGGGGGGCAAGAGACCCAGTACTTC	TRBJ2-5	TRBD2	TRBV29-1	.
CASSYRDDEQYF	TGTGCCAGCAGTTACAGGGACGACGAGCAGTACTTC	TRBJ2-7	.	TRBV12-3/TRBV12-4	once
CASSQGGGSYNEQFF	TGCGCCAGCAGCCAAGGAGGTGGTTCCTACAATGAGCAGTTCTTC	TRBJ2-1	.	TRBV4-1	once
CASTRDWGNTEAFF	TGTGCCAGCACTCGGGATTGGGGGAACACTGAAGCTTTCTTT	TRBJ1-1	.	TRBV2	.
CASSSPSTQYF	TGTGCCAGCAGTTCCCCTTCGACCCAGTACTTC	TRBJ2-5	.	TRBV28	.
CASSLGGTGGRYGYTF	TGTGCCAGCAGTTTAGGAGGGACAGGGGGCAGGTATGGCTACACCTTC	TRBJ1-2	TRBD1	TRBV28	.
CASSLRTGKGNEQFF	TGTGCCAGCAGCTTAAGAACAGGGAAAGGCAATGAGCAGTTCTTC	TRBJ2-1	.	TRBV11-3	.
CASSQDRGNGYTF	TGTGCCAGCAGCCAAGATCGAGGGAATGGCTACACCTTC	TRBJ1-2	.	TRBV4-2	.
CASSPDRAADTQYF	TGTGCCAGCAGCCCGGACAGGGCTGCTGATACGCAGTATTTT	TRBJ2-3	TRBD1	TRBV6-5	.
CASSTGGAETQYF	TGTGCCAGTAGTACCGGCGGGGCAGAGACCCAGTACTTC	TRBJ2-5	.	TRBV19	.
CASSLAGGLYEQYF	TGTGCCAGCAGCTTAGCGGGGGGGCTCTACGAGCAGTACTTC	TRBJ2-7	.	TRBV7-2	.
CASRITGAGNEQFF	TGTGCCAGCAGAATAACAGGGGCGGGTAATGAGCAGTTCTTC	TRBJ2-1	TRBD1	TRBV6-6	.
CASSGETGYNEQFF	TGTGCCAGCAGTGGAGAAACAGGGTACAATGAGCAGTTCTTC	TRBJ2-1	.	TRBV5-6	.
CASKRQGAQYF	TGTGCCAGCAAACGACAGGGCGCGCAGTATTTT	TRBJ2-3	TRBD1	TRBV6-5	.
CASKPRDRGDYGYTF	TGTGCCAGCAAACCAAGGGACAGGGGGGACTATGGCTACACCTTC	TRBJ1-2	TRBD1	TRBV6-5	.
CASTETQTGYGYTF	TGTGCCAGCACCGAAACCCAAACGGGATATGGCTACACCTTC	TRBJ1-2	.	TRBV9	.
CAWSTGQGGNSPLHF	TGTGCCTGGAGTACTGGACAGGGCGGGAATTCACCCCTCCACTTT	TRBJ1-6	TRBD1	TRBV30	once
CASRRLTGHEAFF	TGTGCCAGCAGGCGGTTGACAGGGCACGAAGCTTTCTTT	TRBJ1-1	TRBD1	TRBV28	few
CASSAPGAGWGSPLHF	TGTGCCAGCAGTGCACCAGGGGCTGGTTGGGGGTCACCCCTCCACTTT	TRBJ1-6	.	TRBV28	.